Presented here are 11 T cell receptor beta chains from one specimen sequenced in a study of cytomegalovirus exposure and HLA in healthy donors. The PCR ran on 60 Vbeta and 13 Jbeta primers. The data were produced by immunoSEQ multiplex PCR, yet TCRdb's version contains in-frame clones alone and is incomplete. The sample lists around 140,000 clones, approximately 87% occurring once. Sequencing was done on a sample of PBMCs. These receptors came from a woman aged 25-40 years in good health and CMV-seronegative.

This clone occurred once. The rearrangement links TRBV6-1 to TRBJ1-3; D gene unclear. Trimming took 5 bases from V and 0 from J, leaving 8 bases between them. The germline gives CDR1 MNHNS, CDR2 SASEGT. The CDR3 is 14 residues long. The DNA of the CDR3 is TGTGCCAGCAGTCGAGAAGACTCTGGAAACACCATATATTTT. Its translation is CASSREDSGNTIYF.

In DNA, the CDR3 is TGTGCCAGCAGTTTCTGGGACAGTCTGGCCCCCGTAAAACTGTTTTTT. As protein: CASSFWDSLAPVKLFF. V is TRBV2 and J is TRBJ1-4, with 7 bases that match TRBD1. The CDR3 extends over 16 amino acids. The ends lost 5 bases at V and 10 bases at J; junction bases unmatched: 16. Germline lookup yields CDR1 SNHLY and CDR2 FYNNEI.

The chain links TRBV13 to TRBJ2-5, with 7 bases identical to TRBD1. Gene TRBJ2-7 matches the end of the DNA better, so the J call may be wrong. The CDR3 extends over 15 amino acids. Per the germline V gene, CDR1 is PRHDT and CDR2 is FYEKMQ (reference sequence). Written as DNA, the CDR3 is TGTGCCAGCAGCCCTTACAGGGGACCGACCTACGAGCAGTACTTC. Translating gives CASSPYRGPTYEQYF.

The chain has TRBV6-5 and TRBJ1-1, with 9 bases fitting TRBD1. There are 14 residues in the CDR3. Germline CDR1 and CDR2: MNHEY and SVGAGI. V lost 6 bases, J lost 10 bases, and 12 bases stayed unmatched. This chain's CDR3 is CASSSTTGGGRAFF. CDR3 DNA sequence: TGTGCCAGCAGCTCCACTACAGGGGGCGGCCGAGCTTTCTTT.

This chain connects TRBV2 to TRBJ1-5; 11 bases are shared with TRBD1. Trimming took 6 bases from V and 4 from J; bases not matched to a gene: 5. The germline gives CDR1 SNHLY, CDR2 FYNNEI. This CDR3 spans 15 amino acids. CDR3 protein: CASRKGTGGNQPQHF. In DNA form, the CDR3 reads TGTGCCAGCAGGAAAGGGACAGGGGGTAATCAGCCCCAGCATTTT.

Note on this clone: An end of the junction does not agree with germline; a read error may underlie this. The V gene is TRBV28, the J gene TRBJ1-2; TRBD1 aligns across 7 bases. This CDR3 has 10 residues. Germline V lookup: CDR1 MDHEN, CDR2 SYDVKM. CDR3 in DNA: TGTGCCAGCAGTCGGACAGGCCCGCACTTC. This gives the protein CASSRTGPHF.

This chain connects TRBV27 to TRBJ2-7; TRBD1 aligns across 7 bases. CDR1 and CDR2 (germline): MNHEY, SMNVEV (reference sequence). CDR3 size: 15 residues. Trimming took 6 bases from V and 1 from J; bases not matched to a gene: 9. The CDR3 loop is CASSSNLGQSYEQYF. The CDR3 coding sequence is TGTGCCAGCAGCTCCAACCTGGGACAGTCCTACGAGCAGTACTTC.

The chain couples TRBV18 to TRBJ2-7; 9 nucleotides match TRBD1. Germline-derived CDR1 and CDR2 are KGHSH and LQKENI. The V and J ends lost 6 bases and 2 bases, in that order; junction bases with no gene match: 17. The CDR3 length is 18 residues. The CDR3 spells CASSPIGTGQGFAYEQYF. CDR3 DNA: TGTGCCAGCTCGCCCATTGGAACGGGACAGGGTTTCGCCTACGAGCAGTACTTC.

The chain uses TRBV19 and TRBJ1-2; no definite D call. The germline V gene has CDR1 LNHDA and CDR2 SQIVND (reference sequence). The CDR3 runs to 12 residues. Trimming took 7 bases from V and 4 from J, leaving 10 bases between them. CDR3 DNA sequence: TGTGCCAGTACCCGGGAGGGCTATGGCTACACCTTC. Translation gives CASTREGYGYTF.

The rearrangement uses TRBV5-5 and TRBJ1-1; maybe TRBD1 (5 bases). The CDR3 totals 17 residues. Trimming shortened V by 0 bases and J by 1 base, and 16 bases separated the two germline ends. Germline CDR1 is SGHKS and CDR2 is YYEKEE (reference sequence). CDR3 nucleotide sequence: TGTGCCAGCAGCTTGGGTCGCGGGGGGTCGACGAACACTGAAGCTTTCTTT. Translated, it gives CASSLGRGGSTNTEAFF.

This clone has more than one count but fewer than ten. The chain combines TRBV6-4 with TRBJ2-7, with no clear D. Trimming stripped 2 bases from V and 4 bases from J, with 21 bases between. The CDR3 totals 17 residues. CDR1 is MRHNA and CDR2 is SNTAGT in the germline V gene. Written as DNA, the CDR3 is TGTGCCAGCAGTGACGTCTCTGAGGTTAGACCTTTTTACGAGCAGTACTTC. This encodes CASSDVSEVRPFYEQYF.